This T cell receptor (beta chain) was retrieved from a study of response to subunit inactivated influenza vaccine (dated by TCRdb to the late 2010s). For the study in its entirety: Deep quantitative T cell receptor repertoire profiling was used in the study to track responses to a trivalent subunit inactivated influenza vaccine.

Points the paper makes about the study in general: It was suggested by the authors that each seasonal influenza vaccination may recruit only a limited number of new T cells.

This clonotype has a count of ten or more. Its antigen target is currently unknown. Base qualities are not provided; no much larger clone lies one nucleotide away. V loses 4 bases, J loses 5 bases, and the germline ends lie 8 bases apart. Looking up the germline V gene yields CDR1 SQVTM and CDR2 ANQGSEA. The CDR3 covers 11 residues, taking in both the cysteine and the phenylalanine. The entry retains the CDR3 DNA only, 33 bases that are in frame from base 1. Libraries were made using RT-PCR. TCRdb records Illumina HiSeq 2500 as the sequencer. TCRdb reprocessing: public reads trimmed at Q25 with fastp, clones called with MiXCR, in-frame beta chains kept. Each CDR3 protein gets just one entry, which takes the most common genes and DNA from the rows behind it. For this sample there are roughly 190,000 distinct CDR3 sequences; about 12% appear just once. Together, the top ten hold 25% to 30% of the sample.

This sample also appeared in a second study, on T cells expressing NK-cell markers. The second study, in turn, reports: 5'RACE template switching, by which a universal primer site and unique molecular identifiers were added, was used to make TCR beta cDNA libraries. In sorted CD3+CD56+NKG2C+, CD3+CD56+NKG2C- and CD3+CD56-NKG2C+ T-cell subsets from about eight donors, TCR beta-chain repertoires were profiled. Among the eight sequenced donors, only one was HCMV-seronegative, while the other seven were HCMV-seropositive. To restrict sorting to alphabetaTCR-expressing T cells, an anti-gammadeltaTCR antibody was added in several experiments. In six donors, the dominant CD3+CD56+NKG2C+ clonotypes ranked among the top 10 CD8+ clonotypes, making up 1.0-7.0% of CD8+ T cells. Those dominant clonotypes were again the most abundant among CD3+CD56-NKG2C+ cells in a few donors, at about 28.3-60.1%. It remained unclear whether the expanded NKG2C-expressing T cell clones were specific for HCMV antigens. The eight sequenced donors were randomly selected healthy volunteers, three men and five women. HCMV-specific IgG was detected in serum with a commercial ELISA kit to determine HCMV serostatus. Peripheral blood mononuclear cells were isolated from blood by Ficoll density gradient centrifugation. Magnetic immunoseparation with Miltenyi isolation kits was used to isolate CD4+ and CD8+ T cells from PBMC. Synthesis of cDNA was primed from the TCR beta constant segment and was followed by two consecutive PCR amplification steps. Illumina HiSeq 2000/2500, MiSeq or NextSeq was used to sequence libraries as 2 x 150 bp reads. MIGEC was used to demultiplex reads and group reads by UMI, and MiTCR was used to assemble and quantify clonotypes. Only TCR cDNA sequences supported by at least two reads were kept to exclude erroneous sequences. The tcR package was used for downstream repertoire analysis, and clonotypes were matched between fractions using CDR3 nucleotide sequence together with V segment. VDJmatch was used to annotate antigen specificity against VDJdb, with one amino acid substitution in CDR3 allowed.

The sequence was collected from a man over 45 who received an inactivated influenza vaccine. Donor details come from another sample of the same person, matched by shared clones. The rearrangement combines TRBV29-1 with TRBJ2-5; no D gene can be assigned with confidence. Here the sequenced sample was CD8+ T cells sorted from PBMCs, taken approximately 12 days after vaccination. The CDR3 protein: CSVVRYETQYF. The DNA sequence follows: TGCAGCGTTGTGCGGTACGAGACCCAGTACTTC.